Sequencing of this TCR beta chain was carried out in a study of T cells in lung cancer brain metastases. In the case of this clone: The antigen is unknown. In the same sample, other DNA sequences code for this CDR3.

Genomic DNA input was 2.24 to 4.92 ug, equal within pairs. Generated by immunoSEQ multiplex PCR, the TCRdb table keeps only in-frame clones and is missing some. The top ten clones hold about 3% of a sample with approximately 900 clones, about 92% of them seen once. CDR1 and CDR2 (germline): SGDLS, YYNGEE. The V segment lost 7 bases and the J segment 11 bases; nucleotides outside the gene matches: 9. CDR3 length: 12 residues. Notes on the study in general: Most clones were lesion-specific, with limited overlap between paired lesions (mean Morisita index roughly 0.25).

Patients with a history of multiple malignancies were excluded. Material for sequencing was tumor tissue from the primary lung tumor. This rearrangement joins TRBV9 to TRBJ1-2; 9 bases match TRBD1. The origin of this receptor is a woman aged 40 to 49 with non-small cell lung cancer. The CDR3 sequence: CASWGQGPGYTF. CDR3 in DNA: TGTGCCAGCTGGGGACAGGGTCCTGGTTACACCTTC.